One and the same sample provided the 32 T cell receptor beta chains below, sequenced in a study of a mutant IDH1 vaccine in newly diagnosed glioma (dated by TCRdb to the early 2020s). To prepare the library, the immunoSEQ multiplex PCR assay was applied. TCRdb holds this immuneACCESS table with in-frame rearrangements only. Some clones are missing; in checked studies, unresolved V genes explain under half, and the rest has no known cause. The sample table holds about 72,000 clones, of which 84% were seen once. About 14% of the sample belongs to the ten largest clones. Their antigens remain unidentified. Reading the label with the study, this specimen's time point is: week 23, last vaccination. A 20-mer mutant IDH1 peptide at 300 micrograms in Montanide made up each vaccine dose, which was injected subcutaneously together with topical imiquimod. The specimen comprised PBMCs, sampled from a glioma patient whose treatment included an IDH1 peptide vaccine. These receptors were taken from a man between 18 and 35 years old with glioma.

DNA for the CDR3: TGTGCCAGCAGCTTAGGAGCGGGGATGTTATCCTACGAGCAGTACTTC. Protein sequence: CASSLGAGMLSYEQYF. The genes are TRBV7-9 and TRBJ2-7; TRBD2 matches 7 bases. The CDR3 totals 16 residues. Looked up from germline, CDR1 is SEHNR and CDR2 is FQNEAQ (reference sequence). The ends lost 1 base at V and 1 base at J; junction bases unmatched: 7.

The chain employs TRBV28 and TRBJ1-1; D unclear. CDR3 length equals 14 residues. Per the germline V gene, CDR1 is MDHEN and CDR2 is SYDVKM. Trimming pared 2 bases from V and 7 bases from J, leaving 14 bases between. The CDR3 reads CASSLEGRLGEAFF. For the CDR3, the DNA is TGTGCCAGCAGTTTAGAAGGGAGGCTGGGTGAAGCTTTCTTT. The full variable domain, completed using reference TRBV28 and TRBJ1-1, is DVKVTQSSRYLVKRTGEKVFLECVQDMDHENMFWYRQDPGLGLRLIYFSYDVKMKEKGDIPEGYSVSREKKERFSLILESASTNQTSMYLCASSLEGRLGEAFFGQGTRLTVV.

This chain links TRBV14 with TRBJ2-1, with D possibly TRBD2 on 5 matching bases. Looked up from germline, CDR1 is SGHDN and CDR2 is FVKESK. V was pared by 2 bases and J by 0 bases, with 8 bases between. This CDR3 contains 15 residues. CDR3: CASSQLGSSYNEQFF. The CDR3 nucleotides read TGTGCCAGCAGCCAACTTGGGAGCTCCTACAATGAGCAGTTCTTC.

This chain links TRBV19 with TRBJ2-1; D may be TRBD1 or TRBD2 (5 bases each). The germline V gene encodes CDR1 LNHDA and CDR2 SQIVND (reference sequence). Trimming cost V 4 bases and J 9 bases, with 25 bases left between them. This CDR3 has 17 amino acids. The CDR3 bases are TGTGCCAGTAGTACCACGGGGACGGGATATCTGTCTGGTGAGCAGTTCTTC. This sequence encodes CASSTTGTGYLSGEQFF.

The chain links TRBV5-5 to TRBJ2-1; 8 bases align to TRBD1. CDR3 length: 14 amino acids. Germline-derived CDR1 and CDR2 are SGHKS and YYEKEE (reference sequence). Trimming at V came to 4 bases and at J to 7 bases, leaving 7 bases not matched to a gene. The CDR3 sequence is CASSPWTGKNEQFF. DNA of the CDR3: TGTGCCAGCAGCCCCTGGACAGGGAAGAATGAGCAGTTCTTC.

The rearrangement uses TRBV7-9 and TRBJ1-1, with TRBD1 as a possible D gene (6 bases). Germline V CDR1 and CDR2: SEHNR, FQNEAQ (reference sequence). The CDR3 runs 17 residues. V dropped 1 base and J dropped 3 bases, with 18 bases sitting between them. The CDR3 DNA reads as TGTGCCAGCAGCTTAGACCGTCGGGGGAAGGGGGACACTGAAGCTTTCTTT. Protein: CASSLDRRGKGDTEAFF. The full variable domain, with the rest looked up from reference TRBV7-9 and TRBJ1-1, is DTGVSQNPRHKITKRGQNVTFRCDPISEHNRLYWYRQTLGQGPEFLTYFQNEAQLEKSRLLSDRFSAERPKGSFSTLEIQRTEQGDSAMYLCASSLDRRGKGDTEAFFGQGTRLTVV.

The chain couples TRBV4-3 to TRBJ2-3; D is undetermined. V lost 3 bases to trimming and J lost 2 bases, with 9 bases between them. The germline gives CDR1 LGHNA, CDR2 YSLEER. The CDR3 covers 14 residues. CDR3 amino acids: CASSQPGDTDTQYF. The CDR3 DNA follows: TGCGCCAGCAGCCAGCCTGGGGACACAGATACGCAGTATTTT.

The chain recombines TRBV6-5 with TRBJ2-7; TRBD2 agrees at 8 bases. The CDR3 covers 14 residues. The V segment lost 4 bases and the J segment 5 bases; nucleotides outside the gene matches: 7. Germline assignment: CDR1 MNHEY and CDR2 SVGAGI. In DNA form, the CDR3 reads TGTGCCAGCAGTTCCCAGCGGGAGTCCCACGAGCAGTACTTC. This sequence encodes CASSSQRESHEQYF.

CDR3 nucleotide sequence: TGTGCCAGCAGCCGAGGTCAGGCGGGATCCTACGAGCAGTACTTC. Its protein product is CASSRGQAGSYEQYF. V is TRBV13 and J is TRBJ2-7, with D perhaps TRBD2 (6 bases). The CDR3 totals 15 residues. Trimming left V 5 bases short and J 1 base short, with 15 bases between. Germline loops: CDR1 PRHDT, CDR2 FYEKMQ (reference sequence). Variable domain in full (rest from reference TRBV13 and TRBJ2-7): AAGVIQSPRHLIKEKRETATLKCYPIPRHDTVYWYQQGPGQDPQFLISFYEKMQSDKGSIPDRFSAQQFSDYHSELNMSSLELGDSALYFCASSRGQAGSYEQYFGPGTRLTVT.

This clone was counted a single time. The gene calls are TRBV7-2 and TRBJ1-2; D may be TRBD1 (5 bases). Trimming took off 1 base at V and 6 bases at J, with 15 bases between the two ends. This CDR3 spans 15 amino acids. Germline V lookup: CDR1 SGHTA, CDR2 FQGNSA. CDR3 sequence: CASSLGGTAFDGYTF. Written as DNA, the CDR3 is TGTGCCAGCAGCTTAGGGGGGACGGCCTTTGATGGCTACACCTTC.

V usage is TRBV4-3 and J usage is TRBJ2-6; D perhaps matches TRBD1 (6 bases). This CDR3 is 18 amino acids long. The germline V and J ends were trimmed by 3 bases and 0 bases, with 15 bases remaining between them. In germline, CDR1 is LGHNA, CDR2 YSLEER. The CDR3, as DNA: TGCGCCAGCAGCCAGAGGGGGACACGGTTCTCTGGGGCCAACGTCCTGACTTTC. This codes for CASSQRGTRFSGANVLTF.

The chain uses TRBV19 and TRBJ1-4, with D possibly being TRBD1 (6 bases). The V and J ends lost 5 bases and 8 bases respectively, with 18 bases between them. The CDR3 runs to 15 residues. The germline CDR1 and CDR2 sequences are LNHDA and SQIVND (reference sequence). The CDR3 DNA is TGTGCCAGTAGTGCCAGACGGGGGGCGCGCGAAAAACTGTTTTTT. This translates into CASSARRGAREKLFF. Looking up the rest from reference TRBV19 and TRBJ1-4 gives the full variable domain: DGGITQSPKYLFRKEGQNVTLSCEQNLNHDAMYWYRQDPGQGLRLIYYSQIVNDFQKGDIAEGYSVSREKKESFPLTVTSAQKNPTAFYLCASSARRGAREKLFFGSGTQLSVL.

This clone was observed a single time. The V gene is TRBV18, the J gene TRBJ2-7, with D unclear. CDR3 length: 11 amino acids. Between the trimmed V and J ends, which lost 3 bases and 4 bases, there was a span of 4 bases. Germline values: CDR1 KGHSH, CDR2 LQKENI. The CDR3 bases are TGTGCCAGCTCACCCGGATACGAGCAGTACTTC. Its translation is CASSPGYEQYF. Full variable domain (missing parts from reference TRBV18 and TRBJ2-7): NAGVMQNPRHLVRRRGQEARLRCSPMKGHSHVYWYRQLPEEGLKFMVYLQKENIIDESGMPKERFSAEFPKEGPSILRIQQVVRGDSAAYFCASSPGYEQYFGPGTRLTVT.

The rearrangement links TRBV14 to TRBJ2-7; D ambiguous. Per the germline V gene, CDR1 is SGHDN and CDR2 is FVKESK. With 0 bases removed from V and 0 bases from J, the gap between germline ends came to 18 bases. The CDR3 totals 18 residues. DNA for the CDR3: TGTGCCAGCAGCCAAGAGTATGCGGCCGTGAACAGCTCCTACGAGCAGTACTTC. Its translation: CASSQEYAAVNSSYEQYF.

The chain is built from TRBV5-1 and TRBJ2-7, with 7 positions matching TRBD2. CDR1 and CDR2 (germline): SGHRS, YFSETQ. Trimming took 2 bases from V and 6 from J; bases not matched to a gene: 14. The CDR3 extends over 16 amino acids. The CDR3 sequence is CASSFGLVAGFLEQYF. CDR3 sequence (DNA): TGCGCCAGCAGCTTCGGTTTGGTAGCGGGTTTTCTCGAGCAGTACTTC.

The V gene is TRBV7-2, the J gene TRBJ2-7; tentative D call: TRBD2 (5 bases). The V gene's germline CDR1 is SGHTA and CDR2 FQGNSA. V lost 2 bases and J 6 bases, leaving 11 bases between the germline ends. The CDR3 is 13 amino acids. CDR3 nucleotides: TGTGCCAGCAGCTTAATTCGGGAATCCGAGCAGTACTTC. Encoded protein: CASSLIRESEQYF.

V and J are TRBV9 and TRBJ1-2, with D possibly matching TRBD1 (5 bases). V lost 4 bases and J 5 bases, leaving 15 bases between the germline ends. CDR3 size: 14 residues. From germline, CDR1 is SGDLS and CDR2 YYNGEE. CDR3 sequence (DNA): TGTGCCAGCAGCCCCCGGGACCTAAGGTATGGCTACACCTTC. Its translation: CASSPRDLRYGYTF.

Concerning this clone itself: One junction end does not reproduce the germline sequence, and a read error may be involved. Written as DNA, the CDR3 is TGTGCTAGCAGCTCTTCCTTAGGGGAGACCCAGTACTTC. This gives the protein CASSSSLGETQYF. The rearrangement links TRBV7-7 to TRBJ2-5; D remains ambiguous. Per the germline V gene, CDR1 is SSHAT and CDR2 is FNYEAQ (reference sequence). The CDR3 is made up of 13 amino acids.

V and J are TRBV5-4 and TRBJ2-3; D is ambiguous. Germline V gives CDR1 SGHNT, CDR2 YYREEE (reference sequence). Trimming left V 0 bases short and J 2 bases short, with 7 bases between. CDR3 length: 14 residues. CDR3 DNA: TGTGCCAGCAGCTTGGAGGCGGTCACAGATACGCAGTATTTT. Translation gives CASSLEAVTDTQYF.

V usage is TRBV2 and J usage is TRBJ2-5; perhaps TRBD2 as D (6 bases). The germline CDR1 and CDR2 sequences are SNHLY and FYNNEI. Trimming removed 1 base from V and 5 bases from J, with 11 bases in between. This CDR3 has 14 amino acids. In nucleotides, the CDR3 is TGTGCCAGCAGTGAAGGACTAGGGAGGGAGACCCAGTACTTC. Translation: CASSEGLGRETQYF.

J is TRBJ1-1 and V is TRBV5-1, with unresolved D. The CDR3 totals 15 residues. Germline lookup yields CDR1 SGHRS and CDR2 YFSETQ. V was clipped by 5 bases and J by 0 bases, with 14 bases between them. CDR3 bases: TGCGCCAGCAGGGGCGCAGTTAAAATGAACACTGAAGCTTTCTTT. Amino acid sequence: CASRGAVKMNTEAFF.

The gene calls are TRBV4-2 and TRBJ2-2, with 7 bases lining up with TRBD1. The CDR3 loop spans 18 amino acids. With V trimmed by 0 bases and J by 6 bases, 13 bases remained unmatched. The germline V gene has CDR1 LGHNA and CDR2 YNFKEQ. CDR3: CASSQDRRAETGSGELFF. Written as DNA, the CDR3 is TGTGCCAGCAGCCAAGATAGACGGGCTGAGACAGGGTCCGGGGAGCTGTTTTTT.

The CDR3 reads CASSLESPSEQYF. As DNA, the CDR3 is TGTGCCAGCAGCTTAGAGTCTCCATCCGAGCAGTACTTC. The rearrangement links TRBV7-2 to TRBJ2-7; D gene uncertain. This CDR3 comprises 13 residues. Trimming took 1 base from V and 6 from J, leaving 10 bases between them. CDR1 is SGHTA, CDR2 FQGNSA, per germline.

The chain employs TRBV19 and TRBJ1-2, with 8 positions matching TRBD1. V lost 6 bases to trimming and J lost 1 base; unmatched junction nucleotides: 4. In germline, CDR1 is LNHDA, CDR2 SQIVND (reference sequence). This CDR3 region has 14 residues. This CDR3 reads CASRKTGDNYGYTF. For the CDR3, the DNA is TGTGCCAGTAGAAAGACAGGGGATAACTATGGCTACACCTTC.

This sequence joins TRBV15 and TRBJ1-2; D is perhaps TRBD1 (5 bases). Looked up from germline, CDR1 is LNHNV and CDR2 is YYDKDF (reference sequence). The CDR3 consists of 14 residues. Deletions cut 0 bases from V and 5 bases from J, with 10 bases between. Here the CDR3 reads CATSRDRRGYGYTF. CDR3 DNA sequence: TGTGCCACCAGCAGAGATCGGCGGGGGTATGGCTACACCTTC.

This clone has only a few counts. V and J are TRBV5-1 and TRBJ1-1; D not certain. Germline V lookup: CDR1 SGHRS, CDR2 YFSETQ. Trimming pared 7 bases from V and 2 bases from J, leaving 12 bases between. The length of the CDR3 is 13 residues. The CDR3 DNA reads TGCGCCAGCTCCTACGAGGGCAACACTGAAGCTTTCTTT. Its protein is CASSYEGNTEAFF.

The chain couples TRBV4-2 to TRBJ1-5; D unclear. CDR1 is LGHNA and CDR2 is YNFKEQ in the germline V gene. The CDR3 sequence is 14 residues long. The V end lost 4 bases, the J end lost 4 bases, and 11 bases lay between the germline ends. CDR3 DNA: TGTGCCAGCAGCCCCACTGAGAGTAATCAGCCCCAGCATTTT. Its translation: CASSPTESNQPQHF.

The CDR3, as DNA: TGTGCCAGCAGCCCGACCGGAGGGGGAGCTTTCTTT. It is translated as CASSPTGGGAFF. The chain uses TRBV5-8 and TRBJ1-1; tentatively, D is TRBD1 (6 bases). This CDR3 comprises 12 residues. CDR1 is SGHTS and CDR2 is YDEGEE in the germline V gene. The V end was cut by 4 bases, the J end by 10 bases, with 14 bases between. Combining the CDR3 with reference TRBV5-8 and TRBJ1-1 gives the whole variable domain EAGVTQSPTHLIKTRGQQATLRCSPISGHTSVYWYQQALGLGLQFLLWYDEGEERNRGNFPPRFSGRQFPNYSSELNVNALELEDSALYLCASSPTGGGAFFGQGTRLTVV.

The count of this clone is one. V is TRBV7-2 and J is TRBJ2-6, with D tentatively TRBD1 or TRBD2 (6 bases each). The germline gives CDR1 SGHTA, CDR2 FQGNSA. This CDR3 contains 17 residues. V was cut by 5 bases and J by 0 bases, with 14 bases left in between. The CDR3 DNA reads TGTGCCAGCAGCCGTGGGGGGCTCCCCTCTGGGGCCAACGTCCTGACTTTC. Translating it yields CASSRGGLPSGANVLTF.

This clone was observed a single time. J is TRBJ1-5 and V is TRBV6-6; D call uncertain. Trimming took 4 bases from V and 3 from J, leaving 13 bases between them. Germline loops: CDR1 MNHNY, CDR2 SVGAGI (reference sequence). This CDR3 comprises 15 residues. Here the CDR3 DNA reads TGTGCCAGCAGTTCCTCGACGGTAAACAATCAGCCCCAGCATTTT. The encoded protein is CASSSSTVNNQPQHF.

The V and J genes are TRBV29-1 and TRBJ1-1; D not resolved. With 4 bases removed from V and 0 bases from J, the gap between germline ends came to 12 bases. This CDR3 is 14 amino acids long. Germline-derived CDR1 and CDR2 are SQVTM and ANQGSEA. The CDR3 nucleotides read TGCAGCGTTGTCGGCCTTAGGATGAACACTGAAGCTTTCTTT. Amino acids: CSVVGLRMNTEAFF.

The CDR3 DNA sequence: TGTGCCAGCTCACTGGGACAGGGGATCACTGAAGCTTTCTTT. Translated: CASSLGQGITEAFF. V and J are TRBV18 and TRBJ1-1; TRBD1 aligns across 10 bases. Germline assignment: CDR1 KGHSH and CDR2 LQKENI. V lost 4 bases, J lost 4 bases, and 3 bases stayed unmatched. This CDR3 comprises 14 residues.